The 29 T cell receptor beta chains below come from one sample, sequenced in a study of Ad26.COV2.S vaccination and SARS-CoV-2 variants (dated by TCRdb to the early 2020s). Explained via the paper, the treatment or condition label denotes: roughly 19 received Ad26.COV2.S at low or high dose, single or two shots; 5 received placebo; per-sample allocation not given. For vaccine and placebo recipients, the sequenced repertoires came from samples collected on day 63 after the first injection. Libraries were constructed by the immunoSEQ multiplex PCR assay. TCRdb mirrors the immuneACCESS table, restricted to in-frame sequences. Some clones are absent from its copies; in checked studies, under half trace to an unresolved V gene, and the reason for the others is unknown. For this sample the table gives some 290,000 clones, of which over 80% were detected only once. Together, the top ten hold 2% to 2.5% of the sample.

The sequenced sample was peripheral blood, obtained in a trial of Ad26.COV2.S vaccine versus placebo. These TCRs come from a person between 18 and 65 years old who received the Ad26.COV2.S COVID-19 vaccine or a placebo.

Worth noting for this clone: Other DNA sequences within the sample encode an identical CDR3. The chain is built from TRBV28 and TRBJ1-6; D is undetermined. CDR1 MDHEN and CDR2 SYDVKM come from the germline V gene. The CDR3 loop spans 11 amino acids. Trimming cost V 6 bases and J 7 bases, with 4 bases left between them. CDR3 loop: CASRLNSPLHF. Written as DNA, the CDR3 is TGTGCCAGCAGGCTCAATTCACCCCTCCACTTT.

CDR3 nucleotide sequence: TGTGCCACCAGCAGCCGGACAGATTATAAAGAAAAACTGTTTTTT. Translation gives CATSSRTDYKEKLFF. This chain links TRBV15 with TRBJ1-4; TRBD1 might be the D (6 bases). V dropped 3 bases and J dropped 8 bases, with 16 bases sitting between them. The germline V gene has CDR1 LNHNV and CDR2 YYDKDF (reference sequence). This CDR3 has 15 residues.

The chain has TRBV5-4 and TRBJ2-7; D is uncertain. CDR3 length: 13 amino acids. Trimming pared 0 bases from V and 3 bases from J, leaving 7 bases between. CDR1 is SGHNT and CDR2 is YYREEE in the germline V gene (reference sequence). The CDR3 reads CASSLGTIYEQYF. CDR3 DNA sequence: TGTGCCAGCAGCTTGGGGACCATCTACGAGCAGTACTTC.

CDR3 in amino acids: CASSAQRGTEAFF. The DNA of the CDR3 is TGTGCCAGTAGCGCACAGAGAGGAACTGAAGCTTTCTTT. The V call is TRBV19, the J call TRBJ1-1; D gene ambiguous. There are 13 residues in the CDR3. Germline V CDR1 and CDR2: LNHDA, SQIVND (reference sequence). With 6 bases removed from V and 5 bases from J, the gap between germline ends came to 13 bases.

V usage is TRBV7-9 and J usage is TRBJ2-7; D is possibly TRBD2 (6 bases). The CDR3 has 14 residues. Trimming pared 6 bases from V and 6 bases from J, leaving 18 bases between. Germline assignment: CDR1 SEHNR and CDR2 FQNEAQ (reference sequence). The CDR3: CASSYQPQGGEQYF. The CDR3 nucleotides read TGTGCCAGCAGTTACCAACCTCAGGGAGGCGAGCAGTACTTC.

The gene calls are TRBV7-9 and TRBJ1-5; 8 bases agree with TRBD1. J lost 6 bases, V lost 1 base, and 8 bases had no gene match. The CDR3 length is 16 residues. The V gene's germline CDR1 is SEHNR and CDR2 FQNEAQ (reference sequence). CDR3: CASSLDGQGSSQPQHF. DNA of the CDR3: TGTGCCAGCAGCTTAGACGGACAGGGCTCCAGTCAGCCCCAGCATTTT.

The rearrangement joins TRBV29-1 to TRBJ2-4; D call uncertain. Germline V gives CDR1 SQVTM, CDR2 ANQGSEA. This CDR3 contains 13 residues. The V end lost 1 base, the J end lost 1 base, and 5 bases lay between the germline ends. The CDR3 DNA is TGCAGCGTTGAAGGGAGCGCCAAAAACATTCAGTACTTC. It specifies CSVEGSAKNIQYF. The entire variable domain, with the rest obtained from reference TRBV29-1 and TRBJ2-4, is as follows: SAVISQKPSRDICQRGTSLTIQCQVDSQVTMMFWYRQQPGQSLTLIATANQGSEATYESGFVIDKFPISRPNLTFSTLTVSNMSPEDSSIYLCSVEGSAKNIQYFGAGTRLSVL.

This chain connects TRBV7-9 to TRBJ2-3; D not resolved. V was cut by 5 bases and J by 2 bases, with 11 bases left in between. The CDR3 runs to 14 residues. Looked up from germline, CDR1 is SEHNR and CDR2 is FQNEAQ (reference sequence). As DNA, the CDR3 is TGTGCCAGCAGCCCGTTGGGATACACAGATACGCAGTATTTT. Translation gives CASSPLGYTDTQYF.

V gene TRBV9 combines with J gene TRBJ1-6; D possibly corresponds to TRBD1 (5 bases). The CDR3 runs to 15 residues. Germline V lookup: CDR1 SGDLS, CDR2 YYNGEE. Trimming removed 2 bases from V and 5 bases from J, with 11 bases in between. Here the CDR3 reads CASSVGDPDNSPLHF. The DNA for the CDR3 is TGTGCCAGCAGCGTTGGGGACCCGGATAATTCACCCCTCCACTTT. Full variable domain (missing parts from reference TRBV9 and TRBJ1-6): DSGVTQTPKHLITATGQRVTLRCSPRSGDLSVYWYQQSLDQGLQFLIQYYNGEERAKGNILERFSAQQFPDLHSELNLSSLELGDSALYFCASSVGDPDNSPLHFGNGTRLTVT.

The gene calls are TRBV11-3 and TRBJ2-3; D gene unclear. Per germline, CDR1 SGHNT and CDR2 YENEEA. The CDR3 spans 14 residues. Trimming left V 7 bases short and J 1 base short, with 12 bases between. The CDR3, as DNA: TGTGCCAGCACCCCCACCCGGGGCACAGATACGCAGTATTTT. Its protein product is CASTPTRGTDTQYF.

The chain has TRBV4-2 and TRBJ2-7; TRBD1 aligns across 9 bases. V dropped 1 base and J dropped 6; count of bases not matched to a gene: 1. Germline CDR1 is LGHNA and CDR2 is YNFKEQ. This CDR3 is 13 amino acids long. CDR3 region: CASSQGDRVEQYF. The CDR3 DNA reads as TGTGCCAGCAGCCAAGGGGACAGGGTCGAGCAGTACTTC.

The chain has TRBV14 and TRBJ1-4, with D maybe TRBD1 (5 bases). The CDR3 is 15 amino acids. V lost 1 base to trimming and J lost 8 bases, with 14 bases between them. Germline loops: CDR1 SGHDN, CDR2 FVKESK. CDR3 sequence reads: CASSQAWGSGEKLFF. The CDR3 bases are TGTGCCAGCAGCCAAGCTTGGGGGTCGGGGGAAAAACTGTTTTTT.

The table lists this clone with a count of one. V and J are TRBV19 and TRBJ2-2; D might be TRBD2 (6 bases). Between the trimmed V and J ends, which lost 8 bases and 1 base, there was a span of 11 bases. The CDR3 is 14 residues long. Germline CDR1 and CDR2: LNHDA and SQIVND (reference sequence). The CDR3 DNA sequence: TGTGCCAGTGTGGGGAGGATGAACACCGGGGAGCTGTTTTTT. It encodes CASVGRMNTGELFF.

This clone was seen a few times. The rearrangement links TRBV20-1 to TRBJ1-2, with D maybe TRBD1 (5 bases). The CDR3 spans 11 residues. CDR1 and CDR2 (germline): DFQATT, SNEGSKA (reference sequence). The V and J ends lost 6 bases and 5 bases respectively, with 10 bases between them. CDR3 sequence: CSAGPMYGYTF. As DNA, the CDR3 is TGCAGTGCGGGACCGATGTATGGCTACACCTTC.

This clone appeared once. This chain links TRBV3-1 (or the pseudogene TRBV3-2) with TRBJ2-7; either TRBD1 or TRBD2 may supply D (5 bases each). CDR1 is LGHDT and CDR2 is YNNKEL in the germline V gene (reference sequence). Trimming left V 0 bases short and J 3 bases short, with 24 bases between. The CDR3 has 19 residues. The CDR3 DNA follows: TGTGCCAGCAGCCAAGATTCTCGGGGCCGTAGAGCAAGAGACTACGAGCAGTACTTC. This gives the protein CASSQDSRGRRARDYEQYF.

The rearrangement uses TRBV3-1 (or the pseudogene TRBV3-2) and TRBJ1-2; D gene ambiguous. Deletions cut 2 bases from V and 0 bases from J, with 7 bases between. From germline, CDR1 is LGHDT and CDR2 YNNKEL (reference sequence). The CDR3 runs 14 residues. DNA of the CDR3: TGTGCCAGCAGCCAAACGGATTCTAACTATGGCTACACCTTC. Residues: CASSQTDSNYGYTF.

This sequence joins TRBV18 and TRBJ2-7; D may be TRBD2 (5 bases). The germline V and J ends were trimmed by 8 bases and 3 bases, with 11 bases remaining between them. The germline CDR1 and CDR2 sequences are KGHSH and LQKENI. The CDR3 length is 12 residues. CDR3 sequence (DNA): TGTGCCAGCAGCGGTAATCTCTACGAGCAGTACTTC. Amino acid sequence: CASSGNLYEQYF.

The rearrangement uses TRBV14 and TRBJ2-5; 10 bases are shared with TRBD1. The CDR3 extends over 18 amino acids. The germline V gene has CDR1 SGHDN and CDR2 FVKESK. J lost 2 bases, V lost 5 bases, and 14 bases had no gene match. The CDR3 DNA is TGTGCCAGCAGCGAGGACCGACAGGGGGCTCGAGGGCAAGAGACCCAGTACTTC. As protein: CASSEDRQGARGQETQYF. The full variable domain, rest sourced from reference TRBV14 and TRBJ2-5, is EAGVTQFPSHSVIEKGQTVTLRCDPISGHDNLYWYRRVMGKEIKFLLHFVKESKQDESGMPNNRFLAERTGGTYSTLKVQPAELEDSGVYFCASSEDRQGARGQETQYFGPGTRLLVL.

Concerning this clone itself: The sample carries other DNA sequences with the same CDR3. Written as DNA, the CDR3 is TGCGCCAGCAGCCCGAATACCCTGGCGGGGACCACCGGGGAGCTGTTTTTT. Translation gives CASSPNTLAGTTGELFF. The chain links TRBV4-1 to TRBJ2-2; the D gene is possibly TRBD2 (6 bases). V was shortened by 4 bases and J by 4 bases, with 19 bases between the two germline ends. The CDR3 contains 17 residues. Germline V gene lookup returns CDR1 MGHRA and CDR2 YSYEKL.

J is TRBJ2-3 and V is TRBV19, with D tentatively TRBD1 or TRBD2 (5 bases each). Germline CDR1 LNHDA, CDR2 SQIVND (reference sequence). The CDR3 consists of 15 residues. Trimming pared 4 bases from V and 2 bases from J, leaving 13 bases between. CDR3 DNA sequence: TGTGCCAGTAGTACCCGGGACCTGTTCACAGATACGCAGTATTTT. The encoded protein is CASSTRDLFTDTQYF.

This chain connects TRBV15 to TRBJ1-6; TRBD1 is a possible D gene (5 bases). The CDR3 sequence is 15 residues long. Looked up from germline, CDR1 is LNHNV and CDR2 is YYDKDF (reference sequence). The ends were cut back, 2 bases at V and 6 bases at J, with 11 bases in the middle. In DNA form, the CDR3 reads TGTGCCACCAGCAGAAAGGGGCTGGCTAATTCACCCCTCCACTTT. This codes for CATSRKGLANSPLHF.

The chain combines TRBV5-1 with TRBJ1-1, with D unresolved. Looked up from germline, CDR1 is SGHRS and CDR2 is YFSETQ. V lost 7 bases, J lost 5 bases, and 21 bases lay in between. CDR3 length: 15 amino acids. The CDR3 reads CASSRTGRVSTEAFF. The CDR3 bases are TGCGCCAGCTCCCGCACGGGGAGGGTGAGTACTGAAGCTTTCTTT.

The V call is TRBV4-2, the J call TRBJ2-7; D unresolved. Germline lookup yields CDR1 LGHNA and CDR2 YNFKEQ. The CDR3 consists of 9 residues. Trimming took 6 bases from V and 4 from J, leaving 1 base between them. DNA of the CDR3: TGTGCCAGCAGGTACGAGCAGTACTTC. Its protein is CASRYEQYF.

This rearrangement joins TRBV9 to TRBJ2-3; no reliable D call. V was shortened by 0 bases and J by 3 bases, with 17 bases between the two germline ends. The CDR3 extends over 17 amino acids. Per the germline V gene, CDR1 is SGDLS and CDR2 is YYNGEE. This CDR3 reads CASSVEERDTQTDTQYF. CDR3 sequence (DNA): TGTGCCAGCAGCGTAGAAGAGCGAGATACCCAAACAGATACGCAGTATTTT. The whole variable domain, remainder taken from reference TRBV9 and TRBJ2-3, is DSGVTQTPKHLITATGQRVTLRCSPRSGDLSVYWYQQSLDQGLQFLIQYYNGEERAKGNILERFSAQQFPDLHSELNLSSLELGDSALYFCASSVEERDTQTDTQYFGPGTRLTVL.

This clone is a singleton in its sample. The chain uses TRBV10-3 and TRBJ1-2; no firm D call. The CDR3 consists of 14 residues. V shed 2 bases and J shed 2 bases, with 9 bases lying between them. CDR1 is ENHRY and CDR2 is SYGVKD in the germline V gene. The CDR3 nucleotides are TGTGCCATCAGTGAGGGGAACTCCAACTATGGCTACACCTTC. This sequence encodes CAISEGNSNYGYTF.

The J gene is TRBJ2-5, the V gene TRBV7-8; D tentatively reads TRBD1 or TRBD2 (5 bases each). Trimming took 3 bases from V and 2 from J, leaving 16 bases between them. Germline V gene data show CDR1 as SGHVS and CDR2 as FQNEAQ. The CDR3 spans 16 residues. The CDR3 is CASSFPKGRGQETQYF. The CDR3, as DNA: TGTGCCAGCAGCTTCCCGAAGGGACGGGGACAAGAGACCCAGTACTTC.

This clone was counted a single time. V and J are TRBV10-2 and TRBJ1-1; 8 nucleotides match TRBD1. CDR1 is WSHSY and CDR2 is SAAADI in the germline V gene. The junction had 7 bases not matched to a gene; V was cut back by 7 bases and J by 6 bases. The length of the CDR3 is 13 residues. CDR3 loop: CASTPDRASEAFF. DNA for the CDR3: TGCGCCAGCACTCCGGACAGGGCGTCTGAAGCTTTCTTT.

This chain links TRBV7-6 with TRBJ2-7; possibly TRBD2 for D (5 bases). Germline-derived CDR1 and CDR2 are SGHVS and FNYEAQ. The CDR3 is 14 amino acids. V was shortened by 5 bases and J by 3 bases, with 14 bases between the two germline ends. The CDR3 DNA sequence: TGTGCCAGCAGCCCCCCCCGGGATTTCTACGAGCAGTACTTC. Translating it yields CASSPPRDFYEQYF.

This clone occurred a few times. This sequence joins TRBV6-2 or TRBV6-3 and TRBJ1-2; no reliable D call. The CDR3 covers 14 residues. Germline V lookup: CDR1 MNHEY, CDR2 SVGEGT. V lost 5 bases and J lost 5, with 15 bases in between. The CDR3: CASSTARLGYGYTF. In DNA, the CDR3 is TGTGCCAGCAGTACCGCGCGCCTCGGTTATGGCTACACCTTC.